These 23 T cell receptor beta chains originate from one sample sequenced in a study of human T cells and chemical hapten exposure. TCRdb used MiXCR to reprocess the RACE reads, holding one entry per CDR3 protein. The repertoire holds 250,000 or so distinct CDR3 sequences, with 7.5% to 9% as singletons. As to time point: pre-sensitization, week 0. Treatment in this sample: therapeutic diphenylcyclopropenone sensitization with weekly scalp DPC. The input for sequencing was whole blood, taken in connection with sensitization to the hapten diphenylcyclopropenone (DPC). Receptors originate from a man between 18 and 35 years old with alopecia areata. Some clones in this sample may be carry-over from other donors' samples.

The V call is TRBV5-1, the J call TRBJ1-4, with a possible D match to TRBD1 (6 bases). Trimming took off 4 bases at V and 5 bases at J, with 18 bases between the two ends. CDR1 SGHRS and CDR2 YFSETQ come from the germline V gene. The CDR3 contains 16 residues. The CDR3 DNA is TGCGCCAGCAGCCCCTCCCCGGGACACCCGAATGAAAAACTGTTTTTT. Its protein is CASSPSPGHPNEKLFF. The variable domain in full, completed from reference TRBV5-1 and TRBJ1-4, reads KAGVTQTPRYLIKTRGQQVTLSCSPISGHRSVSWYQQTPGQGLQFLFEYFSETQRNKGNFPGRFSGRQFSNSRSEMNVSTLELGDSALYLCASSPSPGHPNEKLFFGSGTQLSVL.

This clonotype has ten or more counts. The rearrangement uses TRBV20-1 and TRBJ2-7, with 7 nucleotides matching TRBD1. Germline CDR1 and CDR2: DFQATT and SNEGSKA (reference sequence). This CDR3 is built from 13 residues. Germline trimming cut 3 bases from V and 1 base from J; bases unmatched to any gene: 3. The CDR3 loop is CSASDRASYEQYV. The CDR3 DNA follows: TGCAGTGCTAGTGACAGGGCTTCCTACGAGCAGTACGTC.

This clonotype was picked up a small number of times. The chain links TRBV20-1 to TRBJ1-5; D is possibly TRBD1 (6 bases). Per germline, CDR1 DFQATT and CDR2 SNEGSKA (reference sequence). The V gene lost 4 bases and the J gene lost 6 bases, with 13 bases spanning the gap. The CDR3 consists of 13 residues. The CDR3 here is CSAIRGGGQPQHF. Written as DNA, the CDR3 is TGCAGTGCTATCAGGGGAGGAGGTCAGCCCCAGCATTTT.

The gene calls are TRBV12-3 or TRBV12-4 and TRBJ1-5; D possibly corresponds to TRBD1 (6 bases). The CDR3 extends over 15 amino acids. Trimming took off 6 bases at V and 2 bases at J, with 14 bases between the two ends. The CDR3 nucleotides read TGTGCCAGCAGCACCAGGGGCGATGGCAATCAGCCCCAGCATTTT. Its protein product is CASSTRGDGNQPQHF.

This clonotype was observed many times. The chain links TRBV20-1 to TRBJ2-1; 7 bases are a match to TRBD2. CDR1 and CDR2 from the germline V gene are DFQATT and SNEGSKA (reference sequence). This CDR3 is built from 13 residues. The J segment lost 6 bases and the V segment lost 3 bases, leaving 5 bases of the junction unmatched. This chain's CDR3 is CSARRLAGNEQFF. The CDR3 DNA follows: TGCAGTGCTAGGAGACTAGCAGGCAATGAGCAGTTCTTC.

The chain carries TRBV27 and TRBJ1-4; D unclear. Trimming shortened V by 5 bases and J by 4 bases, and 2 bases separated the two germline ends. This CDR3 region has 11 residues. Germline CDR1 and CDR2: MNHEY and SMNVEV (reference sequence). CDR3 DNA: TGTGCCAGCAGTAATAATGAAAAACTGTTTTTT. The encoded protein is CASSNNEKLFF.

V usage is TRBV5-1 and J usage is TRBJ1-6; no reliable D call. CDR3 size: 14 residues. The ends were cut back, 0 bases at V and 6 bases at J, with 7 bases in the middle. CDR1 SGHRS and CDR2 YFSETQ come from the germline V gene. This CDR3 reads CASSLVRTNSPLHF. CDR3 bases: TGCGCCAGCAGCTTGGTACGGACTAATTCACCCCTCCACTTT.

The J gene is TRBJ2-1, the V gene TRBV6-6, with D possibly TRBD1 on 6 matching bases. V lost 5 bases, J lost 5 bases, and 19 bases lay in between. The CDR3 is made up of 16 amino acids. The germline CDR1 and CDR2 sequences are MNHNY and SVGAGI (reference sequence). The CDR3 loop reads CASSLRGQLNNNEQFF. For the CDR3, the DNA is TGTGCCAGCAGTCTAAGAGGACAGCTGAATAACAATGAGCAGTTCTTC.

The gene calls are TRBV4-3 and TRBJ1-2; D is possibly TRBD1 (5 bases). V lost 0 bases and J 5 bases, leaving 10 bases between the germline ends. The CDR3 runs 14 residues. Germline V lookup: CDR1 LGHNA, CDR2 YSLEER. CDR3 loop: CASSQDWGQYGYTF. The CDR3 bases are TGCGCCAGCAGCCAAGATTGGGGCCAGTATGGCTACACCTTC.

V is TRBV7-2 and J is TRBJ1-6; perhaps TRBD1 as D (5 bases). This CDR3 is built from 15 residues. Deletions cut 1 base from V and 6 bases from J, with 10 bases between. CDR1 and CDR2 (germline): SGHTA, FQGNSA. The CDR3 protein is CASSLVTVPNSPLHF. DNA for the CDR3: TGTGCCAGCAGCTTAGTGACAGTTCCTAATTCACCCCTCCACTTT.

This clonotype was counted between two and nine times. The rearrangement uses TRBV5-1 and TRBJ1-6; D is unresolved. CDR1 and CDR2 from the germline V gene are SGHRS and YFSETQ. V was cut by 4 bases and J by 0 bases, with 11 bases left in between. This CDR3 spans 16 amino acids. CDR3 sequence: CASSPRVYSYNSPLHF. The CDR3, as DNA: TGCGCCAGCAGCCCAAGGGTTTACTCCTATAATTCACCCCTCCACTTT.

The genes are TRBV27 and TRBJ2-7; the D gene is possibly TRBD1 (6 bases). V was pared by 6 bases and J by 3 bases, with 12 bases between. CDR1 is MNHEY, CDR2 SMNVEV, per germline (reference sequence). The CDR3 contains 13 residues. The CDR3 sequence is CASRALGGYEQYV. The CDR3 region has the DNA TGTGCCAGCAGGGCCTTAGGGGGCTACGAGCAGTACGTC.

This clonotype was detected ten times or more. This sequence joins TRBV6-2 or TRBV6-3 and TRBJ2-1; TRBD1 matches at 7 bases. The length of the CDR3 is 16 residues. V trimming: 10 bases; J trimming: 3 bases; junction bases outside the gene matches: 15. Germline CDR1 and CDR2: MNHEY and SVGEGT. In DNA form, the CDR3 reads TGTGCCACCCATTACAGGGGAATCAGTCTCTACAATGAGCAGTTCTTC. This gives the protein CATHYRGISLYNEQFF.

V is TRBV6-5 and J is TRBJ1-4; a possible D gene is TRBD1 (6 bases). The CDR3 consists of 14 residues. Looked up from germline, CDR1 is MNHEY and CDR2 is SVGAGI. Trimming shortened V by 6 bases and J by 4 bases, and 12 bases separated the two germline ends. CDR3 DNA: TGTGCCAGCAGCTTGGACAGCTTTAATGAAAAACTGTTTTTT. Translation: CASSLDSFNEKLFF.

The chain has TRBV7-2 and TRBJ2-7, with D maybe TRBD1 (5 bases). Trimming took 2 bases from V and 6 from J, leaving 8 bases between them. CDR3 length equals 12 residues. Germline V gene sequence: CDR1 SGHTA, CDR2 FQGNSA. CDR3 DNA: TGTGCCAGCAGCTTAATGGGGCGCGAGCAGTACTTC. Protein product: CASSLMGREQYF.

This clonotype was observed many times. CDR3 residues: CATSRYRGQPQHF. DNA of the CDR3: TGTGCCACCAGCAGATACAGGGGTCAGCCCCAGCATTTT. The chain recombines TRBV15 with TRBJ1-5; 7 bases line up with TRBD1. Germline V lookup: CDR1 LNHNV, CDR2 YYDKDF (reference sequence). CDR3 size: 13 residues. V lost 2 bases, J lost 6 bases, and 1 base stayed unmatched.

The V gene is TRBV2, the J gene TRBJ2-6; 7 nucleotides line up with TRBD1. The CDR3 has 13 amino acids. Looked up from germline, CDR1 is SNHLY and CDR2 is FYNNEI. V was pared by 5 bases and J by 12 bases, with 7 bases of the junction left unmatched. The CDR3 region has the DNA TGTGCCAGCAGTTCCGGGACAGTCAGCGTCCTGACTTTC. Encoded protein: CASSSGTVSVLTF.

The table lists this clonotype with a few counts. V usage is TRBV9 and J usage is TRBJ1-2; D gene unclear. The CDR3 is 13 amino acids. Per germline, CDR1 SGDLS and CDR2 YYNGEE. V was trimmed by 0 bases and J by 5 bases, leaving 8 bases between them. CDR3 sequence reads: CASSVESIYGYTF. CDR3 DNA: TGTGCCAGCAGCGTAGAGTCGATTTATGGCTACACCTTC.

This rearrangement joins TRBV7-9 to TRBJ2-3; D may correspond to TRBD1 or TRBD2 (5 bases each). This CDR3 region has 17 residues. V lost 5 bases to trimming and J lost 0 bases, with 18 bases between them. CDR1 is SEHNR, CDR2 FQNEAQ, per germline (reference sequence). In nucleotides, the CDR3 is TGTGCCAGCAGCACCTTAACAGGCGGGCCTAGCACAGATACGCAGTATTTT. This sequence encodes CASSTLTGGPSTDTQYF. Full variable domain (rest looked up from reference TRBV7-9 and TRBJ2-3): DTGVSQNPRHKITKRGQNVTFRCDPISEHNRLYWYRQTLGQGPEFLTYFQNEAQLEKSRLLSDRFSAERPKGSFSTLEIQRTEQGDSAMYLCASSTLTGGPSTDTQYFGPGTRLTVL.

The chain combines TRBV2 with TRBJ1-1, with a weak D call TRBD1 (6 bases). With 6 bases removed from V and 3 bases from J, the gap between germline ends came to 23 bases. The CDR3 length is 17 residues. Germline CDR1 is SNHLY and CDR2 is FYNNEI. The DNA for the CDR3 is TGTGCCAGCAGCCTTACTAACCCTGGGACATTGGACACTGAAGCTTTCTTT. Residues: CASSLTNPGTLDTEAFF.

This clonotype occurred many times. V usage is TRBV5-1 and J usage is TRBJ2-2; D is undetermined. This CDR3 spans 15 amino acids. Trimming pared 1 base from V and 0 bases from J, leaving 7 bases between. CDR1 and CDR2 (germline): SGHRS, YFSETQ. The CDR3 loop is CASSLQASNTGELFF. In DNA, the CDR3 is TGCGCCAGCAGCTTGCAGGCTTCGAACACCGGGGAGCTGTTTTTT.

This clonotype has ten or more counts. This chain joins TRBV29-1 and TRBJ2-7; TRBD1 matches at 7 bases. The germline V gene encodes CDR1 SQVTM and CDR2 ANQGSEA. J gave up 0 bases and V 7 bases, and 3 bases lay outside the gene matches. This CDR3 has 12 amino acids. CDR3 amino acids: CSAGDSSYEQYF. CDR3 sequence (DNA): TGCAGCGCAGGGGACAGCTCCTACGAGCAGTACTTC.

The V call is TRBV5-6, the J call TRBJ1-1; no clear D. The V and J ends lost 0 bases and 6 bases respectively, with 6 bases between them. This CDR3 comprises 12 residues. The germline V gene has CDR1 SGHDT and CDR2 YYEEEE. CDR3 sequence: CASSLERAEAFF. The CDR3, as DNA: TGTGCCAGCAGCTTGGAACGGGCTGAAGCTTTCTTT.